A selection of T cell receptor beta chains follows, all from one sample in a study of blood T cell repertoires in COVID-19. Generated by immunoSEQ multiplex PCR, the TCRdb table keeps only in-frame clones and is missing some. The sample lists a few hundred thousand clones; roughly 88% were seen once. Sample: peripheral blood. These receptors all stem from a man aged 50 to 59 with COVID-19, enrolled during active disease. The CDR3 runs from the conserved cysteine through the conserved F or W. A D gene is named only where the DNA matches it firmly. Not every row has a clone size; where given, it reads once, few, many or a size class.

TRBV13	.	TRBJ1-1	TRBD1	TGTGCCAGCAGCCGGGACAGGGGGCAGTCTGAAGCTTTCTTT	CASSRDRGQSEAFF
TRBV2	.	TRBJ1-1	.	TGTGCCAGCCTAGTATCCCGGGTCGTATCTCCTGAAGCTTTCTTT	CASLVSRVVSPEAFF
TRBV6-2/TRBV6-3	.	TRBJ1-1	.	TGTGCCAGCAGTTACTCGAGGAAGGCCGACACTGAAGCTTTCTTT	CASSYSRKADTEAFF
TRBV4-2	.	TRBJ2-5	TRBD2	TGTGCCAGCAGCCAAGCCTCACTAGCGGGAGTGGGGCAAGAGACCCAGTACTTC	CASSQASLAGVGQETQYF
TRBV10-2	.	TRBJ1-5	.	TGCGCCAGCAGGCCGGACATCGGGAATCAGCCCCAGCATTTT	CASRPDIGNQPQHF
TRBV6-1	once	TRBJ2-7	TRBD2	TGTGCCAGCAGTGGGACTAGCGGGGGGGCAATCCGCTACGAGCAGTACTTC	CASSGTSGGAIRYEQYF
TRBV5-5	.	TRBJ1-5	.	TGTGCCAGCAGCTTCGGTTCGTCCAGCAATCAGCCCCAGCATTTT	CASSFGSSSNQPQHF
TRBV2	.	TRBJ2-3	.	TGTGCCAGCAGTGATCCCGGGGGGCGGACAGATACGCAGTATTTT	CASSDPGGRTDTQYF
TRBV10-2	.	TRBJ1-2	.	TGCGCCAGCAGGGAAGGAGTCTATGGCTACACCTTC	CASREGVYGYTF
TRBV27	.	TRBJ2-7	.	TGTGCCAGCAGTTATAACACGGGTAAGGAGCAGTACTTC	CASSYNTGKEQYF
TRBV18	.	TRBJ2-5	TRBD2	TGTGCCAGCTCACCACGAGGCGCGGGGGGAATTGAGACCCAGTACTTC	CASSPRGAGGIETQYF
TRBV28	.	TRBJ2-7	TRBD2	TGTGCCAGCAGTTTGGGGACTACACTCTACGAGCAGTACTTC	CASSLGTTLYEQYF
TRBV4-3	.	TRBJ2-5	.	TGCGCCAGCAGCCAAGCAGCAGGTCGGGCAGGGCGATGGGAGACCCAGTACTTC	CASSQAAGRAGRWETQYF
TRBV9	.	TRBJ2-2	.	TGTGCCAGCAGCGACCCCCCCGGCAAGGCGGACACCGGGGAGCTGTTTTTT	CASSDPPGKADTGELFF
TRBV19	.	TRBJ1-2	.	TGTGCCAGTAGTATAGCTTCAACAGACTATGGCTACACCTTC	CASSIASTDYGYTF
TRBV6-4	.	TRBJ2-3	TRBD2	TGTGCCAGCAGTCCGGGAGGAACAGATACGCAGTATTTT	CASSPGGTDTQYF
TRBV28	.	TRBJ2-7	.	TGTGCCAGCAGTTTGGACTTCTACGAGCAGTACTTC	CASSLDFYEQYF
TRBV20-1	.	TRBJ2-1	.	TGCAGTGTCACAGGGCCTGGAGAGCAGTTCTTC	CSVTGPGEQFF
TRBV24-1	.	TRBJ2-2	.	TGTGCCACCAGTGACCCCTCAACTAGCGGGGAGCTGTTTTTT	CATSDPSTSGELFF
TRBV3-1/TRBV3-2	.	TRBJ1-3	TRBD1	TGTGCCAGCAGCCGTACAGGGGCTTCTGGAAACACCATATATTTT	CASSRTGASGNTIYF
TRBV4-2	many	TRBJ2-2	.	TGTGCCAGCAGCCAAGATATTGGGGCGGCCGGGGAGCTGTTTTTT	CASSQDIGAAGELFF
TRBV18	.	TRBJ1-4	TRBD1	TGTGCCAGCTCACCCGAGGGACAGAATGAAAAACTGTTTTTT	CASSPEGQNEKLFF
TRBV10-3	.	TRBJ2-3	TRBD2	TGTGCCATCAGTGAGAGGGGTAGCGGGAGTACAGATACGCAGTATTTT	CAISERGSGSTDTQYF
TRBV7-3	.	TRBJ2-2	TRBD2	TGTGCCAGCAGCCCCCCGGGACTAGCGGGGGGGCCTGGCACCGGGGAGCTGTTTTTT	CASSPPGLAGGPGTGELFF
TRBV5-1	.	TRBJ2-6	.	TGCGCCAGCAGGGTTACTTCTGGGGCCAACGTCCTGACTTTC	CASRVTSGANVLTF
TRBV9	once	TRBJ2-3	TRBD2	TGTGCCAGCAGCGGTGGACTAGCGGGGGGCACAGATACGCAGTATTTT	CASSGGLAGGTDTQYF
TRBV2	once	TRBJ1-5	.	TGTGCCAGCAGTGAAACGGGGGGCTCTAGACAGCCCCAGCATTTT	CASSETGGSRQPQHF
TRBV11-3	.	TRBJ2-5	TRBD1	TGTGCCAGCAGCTTAGAACCGACAGGGGAGACCCAGTACTTC	CASSLEPTGETQYF
TRBV20-1	.	TRBJ2-7	TRBD2	TGCAGTGCACGGGGGGACGAGCAGTACTTC	CSARGDEQYF
TRBV2	.	TRBJ2-7	.	TGTGCCAGCAGTGAAGTAGGGACAAGGACTGCGCAGTACTTC	CASSEVGTRTAQYF
TRBV4-3	once	TRBJ1-2	TRBD1	TGCGCCAGCAGCCAAGTGAGGACAGGGGGGAACTATGGCTACACCTTC	CASSQVRTGGNYGYTF
TRBV11-2	.	TRBJ2-5	.	TGTGCCAGCAGCCCCTTCCCCGGGACCCAGTACTTC	CASSPFPGTQYF
TRBV7-8	once	TRBJ2-1	.	TGTGCCAGCAGCTTAGCGGCCTTCAGCAATGAGCAGTTCTTC	CASSLAAFSNEQFF
TRBV6-2/TRBV6-3	.	TRBJ2-2	.	TGTGCCAGCAGTTACTCGTTAACAGAACAGGACACCGGGGAGCTGTTTTTT	CASSYSLTEQDTGELFF
TRBV5-4	.	TRBJ2-7	TRBD1	TGTGCCAGCAGCTGGGACAGGTCCTACGAGCAGTACTTC	CASSWDRSYEQYF
TRBV19	.	TRBJ1-6	TRBD1	TGTGCCAGTAGTTTACAGGGGGCTCAGTCACCCCTCCACTTT	CASSLQGAQSPLHF